This T cell receptor (beta chain) stems from a study of T cell responses to AZD1222 COVID-19 vaccine. Study results and limitations: Donors, mostly white British, included more females; clonal diversity was possibly underestimated.

Assay used: immunoSEQ multiplex PCR; TCRdb lists only in-frame clones, some missing. Of approximately 120,000 clones listed, less than 90% were seen once; the top ten hold 3.5% to 4.5%. The CDR3 is 14 residues long. From germline, CDR1 is MNHEY and CDR2 SMNVEV (reference sequence). V was shortened by 5 bases and J by 6 bases, with 16 bases between the two germline ends. This clone was seen only a few times. Its antigen is not identified. Sequences were derived from peripheral blood, sampled on day 0 of AZD1222 vaccination. This receptor was identified in an adult in good health. The J gene is TRBJ1-1, the V gene TRBV27; D ambiguous. The CDR3 DNA follows: TGTGCCAGCAGTCCTAGAACCGTCGCGGCTGAAGCTTTCTTT. Residues: CASSPRTVAAEAFF.